This T cell receptor beta chain comes out of a study of TIL therapy for anti-PD-1-resistant metastatic lung cancer. Looking at the study overall: Tumors had a median PD-L1 proportion score of roughly 5.7%.

The libraries were made with immunoSEQ v3. Profiling relied on immunoSEQ multiplex PCR, and the TCRdb table lists in-frame clones only, not all of them. The sample consists of about 46,000 clones, approximately 83% of them appearing once. J lost 10 bases, V lost 5 bases, and 7 bases had no gene match. This CDR3 spans 13 amino acids. Germline V gene lookup returns CDR1 MDHEN and CDR2 SYDVKM. Described time point: pre-treatment sample, taken before nivolumab and TIL therapy. Enrollment ran from 2017 to January 2020. The V gene is TRBV28, the J gene TRBJ2-1, with 8 bases lining up with TRBD1. The source is a person aged 25-80 years with non-small cell lung cancer. The specimen comprised blood, sampled at baseline. CDR3 nucleotides: TGTGCCAGCAGTACCAACAGGGGGGACGAGCAGTTCTTC. This codes for CASSTNRGDEQFF.